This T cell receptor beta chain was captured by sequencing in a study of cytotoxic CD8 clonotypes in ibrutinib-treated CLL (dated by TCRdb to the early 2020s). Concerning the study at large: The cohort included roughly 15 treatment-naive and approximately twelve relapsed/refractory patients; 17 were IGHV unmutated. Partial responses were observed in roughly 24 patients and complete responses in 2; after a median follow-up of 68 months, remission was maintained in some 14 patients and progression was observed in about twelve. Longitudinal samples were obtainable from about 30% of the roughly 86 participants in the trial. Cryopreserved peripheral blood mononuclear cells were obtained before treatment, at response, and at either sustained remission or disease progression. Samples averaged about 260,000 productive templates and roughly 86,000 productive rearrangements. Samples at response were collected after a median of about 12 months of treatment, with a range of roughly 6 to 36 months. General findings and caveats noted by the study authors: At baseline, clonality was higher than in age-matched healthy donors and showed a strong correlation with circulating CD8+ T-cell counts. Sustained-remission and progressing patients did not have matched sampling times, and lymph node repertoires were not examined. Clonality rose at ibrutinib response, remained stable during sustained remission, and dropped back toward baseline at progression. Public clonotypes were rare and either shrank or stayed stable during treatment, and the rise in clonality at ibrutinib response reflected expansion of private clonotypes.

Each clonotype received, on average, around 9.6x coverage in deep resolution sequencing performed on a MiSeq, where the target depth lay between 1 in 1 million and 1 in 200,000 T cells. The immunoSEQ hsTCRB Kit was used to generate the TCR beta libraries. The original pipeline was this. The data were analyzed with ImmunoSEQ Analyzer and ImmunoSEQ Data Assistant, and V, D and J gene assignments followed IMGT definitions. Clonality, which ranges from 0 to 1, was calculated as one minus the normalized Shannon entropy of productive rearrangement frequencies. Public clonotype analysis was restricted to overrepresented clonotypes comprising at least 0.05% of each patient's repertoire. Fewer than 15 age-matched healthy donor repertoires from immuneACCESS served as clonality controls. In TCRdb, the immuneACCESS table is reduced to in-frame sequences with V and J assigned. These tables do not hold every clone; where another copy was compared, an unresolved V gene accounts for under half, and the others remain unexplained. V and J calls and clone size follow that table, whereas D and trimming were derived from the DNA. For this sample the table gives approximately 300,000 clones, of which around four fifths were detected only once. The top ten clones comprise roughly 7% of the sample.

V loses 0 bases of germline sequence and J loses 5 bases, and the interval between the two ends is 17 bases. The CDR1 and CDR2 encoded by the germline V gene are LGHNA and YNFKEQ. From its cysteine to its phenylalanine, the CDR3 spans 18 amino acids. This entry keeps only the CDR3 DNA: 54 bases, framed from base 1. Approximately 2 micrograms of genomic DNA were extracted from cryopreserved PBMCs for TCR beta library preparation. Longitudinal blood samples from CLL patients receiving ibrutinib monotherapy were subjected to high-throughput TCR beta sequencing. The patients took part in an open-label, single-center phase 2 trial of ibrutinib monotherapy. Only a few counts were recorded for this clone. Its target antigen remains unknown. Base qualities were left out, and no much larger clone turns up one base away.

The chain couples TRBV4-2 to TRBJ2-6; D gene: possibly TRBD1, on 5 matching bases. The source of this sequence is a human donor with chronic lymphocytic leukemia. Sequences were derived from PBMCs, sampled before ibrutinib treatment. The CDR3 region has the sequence CASSQDIGSAGWANVLTF. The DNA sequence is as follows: TGTGCCAGCAGCCAAGATATTGGGTCGGCAGGGTGGGCCAACGTCCTGACTTTC.